This entry lists 14 T cell receptor beta chains sequenced from one sample in a study of CD8+CD57+ T cells in acquired aplastic anemia (dated by TCRdb to 2016 to 2019). The sequencer was an Illumina HiSeq 2000. TCR beta VDJ combination and CDR3 sequence profiling used genomic DNA as the template. TCRdb reprocessed the public reads (quality trimming at Q25 with fastp, clone calling with MiXCR) and kept in-frame beta chains. Every entry covers one CDR3 protein and lists the most common genes and DNA from its rows. For this sample there are a few hundred thousand distinct CDR3 sequences; roughly three fifths appear just once. The top ten constitute less than 9.5% of the sample. The source material was sorted CD4+, CD8+, or CD8+CD57+ T cells (not recorded which) from PBMCs. The receptors were gathered from a human donor with severe aplastic anemia or a healthy control (not recorded which).

The rearrangement links TRBV13 to TRBJ2-3, with 12 bases lining up with TRBD2. V lost 3 bases to trimming and J lost 5 bases; unmatched junction nucleotides: 12. CDR3 length: 18 amino acids. Germline V gene data show CDR1 as PRHDT and CDR2 as FYEKMQ (reference sequence). The CDR3 DNA reads TGTGCCAGCAGCTTGGTCGCTAGCGGGAGGGCCCGTGGAGATACGCAGTATTTT. It specifies CASSLVASGRARGDTQYF.

On this clonotype itself: A much larger clone differs from this one at a single base, so this may be a read error. The conserved phenylalanine or tryptophan normally closing the CDR3 is absent here, so this likely arose from a read error. The rearrangement links TRBV19 to TRBJ1-4; a weak D match, TRBD1 (5 bases). The germline CDR1 and CDR2 sequences are LNHDA and SQIVND (reference sequence). V lost 4 bases to trimming and J lost 5 bases, with 14 bases between them. The length of the CDR3 is 15 residues. CDR3 nucleotide sequence: TGTGCCAGTAGTACCCGGACGGGGGGAAATGAAAAACTGTTTTCT. Its translation is CASSTRTGGNEKLFS.

This chain joins TRBV20-1 and TRBJ1-2, with TRBD1 as a possible D gene (5 bases). The V end lost 4 bases, the J end lost 5 bases, and 14 bases lay between the germline ends. The CDR3 runs to 13 residues. Germline V gives CDR1 DFQATT, CDR2 SNEGSKA (reference sequence). CDR3 sequence reads: CSAIEEWGYGYTF. The CDR3 DNA follows: TGCAGTGCTATTGAGGAATGGGGGTATGGCTACACCTTC.

The chain recombines TRBV19 with TRBJ1-6, with 7 nucleotides matching TRBD1. Germline V lookup: CDR1 LNHDA, CDR2 SQIVND (reference sequence). Unmatched junction bases numbered 9, after V lost 5 bases and J lost 5 bases. This CDR3 comprises 16 residues. CDR3 in amino acids: CASSPTTGTNNSPLHF. The CDR3 DNA follows: TGTGCCAGTAGTCCCACGACAGGGACTAATAATTCACCCCTCCACTTT.

At least ten counts were recorded for this clonotype. V and J are TRBV20-1 and TRBJ2-1; 10 positions match TRBD2. CDR3 length: 17 amino acids. From germline, CDR1 is DFQATT and CDR2 SNEGSKA (reference sequence). The V segment lost 2 bases and the J segment 0 bases; nucleotides outside the gene matches: 7. DNA for the CDR3: TGCAGTGCTAGAAGGGCTAGCGGGGGAATCTCCTACAATGAGCAGTTCTTC. Translation gives CSARRASGGISYNEQFF.

The gene calls are TRBV5-1 and TRBJ2-7; the match to TRBD1 covers 8 bases. From germline, CDR1 is SGHRS and CDR2 YFSETQ. V shed 3 bases, J shed 3 bases, and the junction held 8 bases outside the gene matches. The CDR3 is 15 amino acids. The CDR3 coding sequence is TGCGCCAGCAGCTACGGACAGGGCAGCTACTACGAGCAGTACTTC. This encodes CASSYGQGSYYEQYF. The entire variable domain, with the rest obtained from reference TRBV5-1 and TRBJ2-7, is as follows: KAGVTQTPRYLIKTRGQQVTLSCSPISGHRSVSWYQQTPGQGLQFLFEYFSETQRNKGNFPGRFSGRQFSNSRSEMNVSTLELGDSALYLCASSYGQGSYYEQYFGPGTRLTVT.

There are a few counts of this clonotype. J is TRBJ2-5 and V is TRBV7-9, with 14 nucleotides matching TRBD2. The V gene end was trimmed by 1 base and the J gene end by 4 bases; junction bases not matched to a gene: 8. There are 18 residues in the CDR3. The germline V gene has CDR1 SEHNR and CDR2 FQNEAQ (reference sequence). The CDR3 region is CASSLEPGLAGEGETQYF. CDR3 bases: TGTGCCAGCAGCTTAGAACCGGGACTAGCGGGGGAAGGAGAGACCCAGTACTTC. The full variable domain, in which reference TRBV7-9 and TRBJ2-5 provide the parts outside the CDR3, is DTGVSQNPRHKITKRGQNVTFRCDPISEHNRLYWYRQTLGQGPEFLTYFQNEAQLEKSRLLSDRFSAERPKGSFSTLEIQRTEQGDSAMYLCASSLEPGLAGEGETQYFGPGTRLLVL.

This chain connects TRBV20-1 to TRBJ2-7, with 7 bases identical to TRBD1. CDR3 length: 16 amino acids. V lost 0 bases and J lost 2; bases outside the gene matches: 10. CDR1 and CDR2 (germline): DFQATT, SNEGSKA (reference sequence). The CDR3 bases are TGCAGTGCTAGAGAGGATTGGCGGCAGGGGGCCTACGAGCAGTACTTC. Protein product: CSAREDWRQGAYEQYF.

This clonotype was recorded many times. One end of the junction is discordant with germline, which a read error may explain. This rearrangement joins TRBV7-7 to TRBJ1-6; 8 bases align to TRBD1. Per germline, CDR1 SSHAT and CDR2 FNYEAQ (reference sequence). This CDR3 region has 15 residues. In DNA form, the CDR3 reads TGTGCTAGCAGCTCCTTACAGGGGGATGGATCACCCCTCCACTTT. Translated, it gives CASSSLQGDGSPLHF.

As regards this clonotype: At one end the junction does not follow the germline gene, possibly because of a read error. The V call is TRBV2, the J call TRBJ2-5, with D maybe TRBD2 (7 bases). Germline V gene lookup returns CDR1 SNHLY and CDR2 FYNNEI. This CDR3 is built from 13 residues. CDR3 sequence reads: CASRGGAQETQCF. CDR3 coding DNA: TGTGCCAGCAGAGGGGGGGCCCAAGAGACCCAGTGCTTC.

The chain has TRBV10-1 and TRBJ2-3; 8 positions agree with TRBD2. This CDR3 contains 16 residues. The V segment lost 3 bases and the J segment 1 base; nucleotides outside the gene matches: 6. The germline CDR1 and CDR2 sequences are WNHNN and SYGVQD (reference sequence). CDR3 residues: CASSEERGCCTDTQYF. The DNA of the CDR3 is TGCGCCAGCAGTGAAGAGCGGGGGTGCTGCACAGATACGCAGTATTTT.

The chain uses TRBV20-1 and TRBJ2-1, with TRBD2 matching 9 bases. The CDR3 sequence is 17 residues long. The V and J ends lost 3 bases and 3 bases, in that order; junction bases with no gene match: 12. Germline CDR1 DFQATT, CDR2 SNEGSKA (reference sequence). The DNA of the CDR3 is TGCAGTGCTAGGAGTAACCGGGCGGGGGGGTTCTACAATGAGCAGTTCTTC. It yields the protein CSARSNRAGGFYNEQFF.

The genes are TRBV7-9 and TRBJ1-1, with D unclear. Trimming took off 5 bases at V and 4 bases at J, with 8 bases between the two ends. CDR3 length: 12 residues. CDR1 and CDR2 from the germline V gene are SEHNR and FQNEAQ (reference sequence). As DNA, the CDR3 is TGTGCCAGCAGCCAAGAGACCACTGAAGCTTTCTTT. Its protein product is CASSQETTEAFF.

There are many counts of this clonotype. The junction does not match germline at one end; this may be a read error. The V call is TRBV30, the J call TRBJ1-4; D remains ambiguous. The CDR3 is 12 amino acids. Per the germline V gene, CDR1 is GTSNPN and CDR2 is SVGIG (reference sequence). CDR3 bases: TGTGCCGGGAGTGGGTTCCCTGAAAAACTGTTTTTT. It specifies CAGSGFPEKLFF.